Below, 11 T cell receptor beta chains from the same sample are listed, as sequenced in a study of T cells in Graves' hyperthyroidism and ophthalmopathy. RNA transcripts provided the source from which TCR beta CDR3 regions were amplified. Primed by the HTBI set, a first-round RT-PCR was run on the TCR CDR3. TCRdb processed the multiplex PCR reads anew with MiXCR; each CDR3 protein has one entry. The sample shows 250,000 to 300,000 distinct CDR3 sequences, about 14% of them seen only once. Sequenced sample: blood. The source is a woman aged 25-40 years with Graves' hyperthyroidism that later progressed to Graves' ophthalmopathy.

In this sample, this clonotype turned up many times. The V and J genes are TRBV2 and TRBJ1-6, with TRBD1 matching 7 bases. This CDR3 comprises 13 residues. Germline CDR1 SNHLY, CDR2 FYNNEI. V lost 8 bases to trimming and J lost 8 bases; unmatched junction nucleotides: 6. CDR3 amino acids: CASRGQVDSPLHF. The CDR3 coding sequence is TGTGCCAGCCGTGGACAGGTGGATTCACCCCTCCACTTT.

This clonotype was seen repeatedly, ten times or more. The J gene is TRBJ2-6, the V gene TRBV6-2 or TRBV6-3; D is uncertain. Germline V CDR1 and CDR2: MNHEY, SVGEGT. The CDR3 sequence is 15 residues long. With 7 bases removed from V and 4 bases from J, the gap between germline ends came to 14 bases. The CDR3 DNA follows: TGTGCCAGCAACGAAGAGGATCTGGGGGCCAACGTCCTGACTTTC. Its translation: CASNEEDLGANVLTF.

This clonotype appeared a few times. CDR3 sequence reads: CASSVQEDRGLFTEAFF. CDR3 DNA sequence: TGTGCCAGCAGCGTCCAGGAGGACAGGGGGCTGTTCACTGAAGCTTTCTTT. The rearrangement links TRBV9 to TRBJ1-1; 11 bases fit TRBD1. Germline trimming cut 2 bases from V and 4 bases from J; bases unmatched to any gene: 10. Germline CDR1 is SGDLS and CDR2 is YYNGEE. This CDR3 region has 17 residues.

This rearrangement joins TRBV20-1 to TRBJ1-3; 10 bases map to TRBD1. Germline V gene sequence: CDR1 DFQATT, CDR2 SNEGSKA (reference sequence). V shed 5 bases, J shed 4 bases, and the junction held 11 bases outside the gene matches. This CDR3 spans 16 amino acids. CDR3 coding DNA: TGCAGTGCTTTCCCCGACAGGGGGCTGGCAGGAAACACCATATATTTT. Its translation is CSAFPDRGLAGNTIYF.

This clonotype has a handful of counts. The chain employs TRBV7-8 and TRBJ2-7; 9 nucleotides line up with TRBD2. V shed 1 base, J shed 5 bases, and the junction held 6 bases outside the gene matches. There are 15 residues in the CDR3. The germline V gene has CDR1 SGHVS and CDR2 FQNEAQ. CDR3 in amino acids: CASSLVPSGNHEQYF. CDR3 DNA sequence: TGTGCCAGCAGCTTAGTGCCTAGCGGGAACCACGAGCAGTACTTC.

V gene TRBV7-3 combines with J gene TRBJ2-3, with TRBD2 identical over 7 bases. Germline loops: CDR1 SGHTA, CDR2 FQGTGA. The V gene end was trimmed by 5 bases and the J gene end by 0 bases; junction bases not matched to a gene: 5. This CDR3 region has 15 residues. CDR3 DNA: TGTGCCAGCAGCCAGTATAGCGGGAGCACAGATACGCAGTATTTT. This sequence encodes CASSQYSGSTDTQYF.

This clonotype occurred many times. The rearrangement links TRBV2 to TRBJ1-1; 7 nucleotides align to TRBD1. J gave up 4 bases and V 4 bases, and 6 bases lay outside the gene matches. CDR1 is SNHLY and CDR2 is FYNNEI in the germline V gene. This CDR3 comprises 14 residues. CDR3 in DNA: TGTGCCAGCAGTGGCCTGACAGGGAGCACTGAAGCTTTCTTT. Translation: CASSGLTGSTEAFF.

Ten or more counts support this clonotype. The chain is built from TRBV28 and TRBJ2-1; 10 nucleotides agree with TRBD1. V lost 3 bases to trimming and J lost 8 bases; unmatched junction nucleotides: 13. Germline loops: CDR1 MDHEN, CDR2 SYDVKM. The CDR3 is 17 amino acids. The CDR3 region has the DNA TGTGCCAGCAGTTTTAACGTGAGGACAGGGGGTGGGGATGAGCAGTTCTTC. This codes for CASSFNVRTGGGDEQFF.

This clonotype was seen repeatedly, ten times or more. The rearrangement joins TRBV7-8 to TRBJ1-1; TRBD1 might be the D (5 bases). The CDR3 length is 14 residues. V was clipped by 5 bases and J by 3 bases, with 13 bases between them. From germline, CDR1 is SGHVS and CDR2 FQNEAQ. The CDR3, as DNA: TGTGCCAGCAGCAGTACCCCGGGACACACTGAAGCTTTCTTT. This codes for CASSSTPGHTEAFF. The variable domain in full, with the rest retrieved from reference TRBV7-8 and TRBJ1-1, is GAGVSQSPRYKVAKRGQDVALRCDPISGHVSLFWYQQALGQGPEFLTYFQNEAQLDKSGLPSDRFFAERPEGSVSTLKIQRTQQEDSAVYLCASSSTPGHTEAFFGQGTRLTVV.

This clonotype has a count of ten or more. The V and J genes are TRBV6-1 and TRBJ1-3; the D gene is possibly TRBD1 (5 bases). Trimming shortened V by 7 bases and J by 10 bases, and 17 bases separated the two germline ends. Germline V lookup: CDR1 MNHNS, CDR2 SASEGT. The CDR3 is made up of 13 amino acids. The CDR3 loop reads CASTRDGLSTIYF. CDR3 nucleotides: TGTGCCAGCACCAGGGACGGACTTAGTACCATATATTTT.

V gene TRBV10-3 combines with J gene TRBJ2-2; D not resolved. The CDR3 has 12 amino acids. Trimming took 6 bases from V and 5 from J, leaving 7 bases between them. Germline V lookup: CDR1 ENHRY, CDR2 SYGVKD. The CDR3 region is CAIRSGTGELFF. CDR3 nucleotides: TGTGCCATCAGGTCAGGAACCGGGGAGCTGTTTTTT.